These T cell receptor beta chains were read from a single sample in a study of blood T cell repertoires in COVID-19. Data came from immunoSEQ multiplex PCR; TCRdb stores just in-frame clones and leaves some out. The sample shows about 150,000 clones, around 86% of them seen only once. The sequencing input was peripheral blood. These receptors were obtained from an elderly man with acute or convalescent COVID-19. Both conserved end residues are trimmed from each CDR3. Size is omitted from some rows. Given values are once, few, many or a class for expanded clones.

clone size: .; V gene: TRBV18; J gene: TRBJ2-7; CDR3 protein: ASSPGTGALEQY
clone size: .; V gene: TRBV28; J gene: TRBJ1-2; CDR3 protein: ATWRAGGTIGYT
clone size: .; V gene: TRBV2; J gene: TRBJ2-7; CDR3 protein: ASPGQGKDEQY
clone size: .; V gene: TRBV2; J gene: TRBJ1-6; CDR3 protein: ASRMGQGWSPLH
clone size: .; V gene: TRBV4-1; J gene: TRBJ1-6; CDR3 protein: ASSQGQYNSPLH
clone size: .; V gene: TRBV23-1; J gene: TRBJ1-2; CDR3 protein: ASTDRDYGYT
clone size: .; V gene: TRBV2; J gene: TRBJ1-6; CDR3 protein: ASSSRQGNSPLH
clone size: .; V gene: TRBV5-1; J gene: TRBJ1-6; CDR3 protein: ASGTGISGYNSPLH
clone size: .; V gene: TRBV18; J gene: TRBJ2-2; CDR3 protein: ASSPISLSSSGELF
clone size: .; V gene: TRBV29-1; J gene: TRBJ1-4; CDR3 protein: SVGGASNEKLF
clone size: .; V gene: TRBV11-2; J gene: TRBJ1-1; CDR3 protein: ASSLEAVQVRAMNTEAF
clone size: .; V gene: TRBV11-2; J gene: TRBJ2-7; CDR3 protein: ASSLTWTGGEQY
clone size: .; V gene: TRBV11-2; J gene: TRBJ2-5; CDR3 protein: ASSFTHRQGVETQY
clone size: .; V gene: TRBV19; J gene: TRBJ2-1; CDR3 protein: ATATSGGALGYYNEQF
clone size: .; V gene: TRBV29-1; J gene: TRBJ2-4; CDR3 protein: SVERLAGGPKNIQY
clone size: .; V gene: TRBV20-1; J gene: TRBJ2-1; CDR3 protein: SAGGGTGTNEQF
clone size: once; V gene: TRBV28; J gene: TRBJ1-5; CDR3 protein: ASSLGWYQPQH
clone size: .; V gene: TRBV10-3; J gene: TRBJ1-4; CDR3 protein: AIGGTTGRKLF
clone size: once; V gene: TRBV5-4; J gene: TRBJ2-4; CDR3 protein: ASSSGQGNIQY
clone size: once; V gene: TRBV7-6; J gene: TRBJ1-2; CDR3 protein: ASSPGARGQAANYGYT
clone size: .; V gene: TRBV27; J gene: TRBJ2-7; CDR3 protein: ASSLFASGSTYEQY
clone size: few; V gene: TRBV19; J gene: TRBJ1-1; CDR3 protein: ASSIVQGRKRMNTEAF
clone size: once; V gene: TRBV25-1; J gene: TRBJ1-6; CDR3 protein: ASSEYRGNNSPLH
clone size: once; V gene: TRBV24-1; J gene: TRBJ1-2; CDR3 protein: ATRGEADYGYT
clone size: .; V gene: TRBV20-1; J gene: TRBJ1-5; CDR3 protein: SASEAGGNQPQH
clone size: once; V gene: TRBV7-9; J gene: TRBJ2-7; CDR3 protein: ASSLGTQTASYEQY
clone size: .; V gene: TRBV24-1; J gene: TRBJ1-4; CDR3 protein: ATSGTTGINEKLF
clone size: few; V gene: TRBV4-1; J gene: TRBJ2-7; CDR3 protein: ASSHFPGQGYEQY
clone size: .; V gene: TRBV19; J gene: TRBJ1-2; CDR3 protein: ASSIPGNYGYT
clone size: .; V gene: TRBV5-1; J gene: TRBJ1-2; CDR3 protein: ASSLGGLTNYGYT
clone size: .; V gene: TRBV30; J gene: TRBJ2-1; CDR3 protein: AWSVRASGTIEQF
clone size: .; V gene: TRBV27; J gene: TRBJ2-3; CDR3 protein: ASSRPGLAGTDTQY
clone size: .; V gene: TRBV10-3; J gene: TRBJ2-1; CDR3 protein: AISGRDRGGNEQF
clone size: .; V gene: TRBV7-2; J gene: TRBJ1-2; CDR3 protein: ASSNGRDYGYT
clone size: once; V gene: TRBV12-3/TRBV12-4; J gene: TRBJ1-2; CDR3 protein: ASSSGRGYGYT
clone size: .; V gene: TRBV28; J gene: TRBJ1-1; CDR3 protein: ASRIQNTEAF
clone size: .; V gene: TRBV27; J gene: TRBJ1-1; CDR3 protein: ASSWGGEGEAF